This TCR beta chain was sequenced during a study of graft-versus-host responses after intestinal transplantation. The method was immunoSEQ multiplex PCR; TCRdb's version includes in-frame clones alone and lacks a portion of them. The data hold about 120,000 clones, with 90% to 95% observed a single time. Remarks on this clone: Its antigen remains unknown.

Germline CDR1 MGHDK, CDR2 SYGVNS. With 5 bases clipped from V and 2 bases from J, the junction kept 5 bases outside the gene matches. There are 14 residues in the CDR3. This receptor was obtained from a human donor who received an intestinal transplant. The gene calls are TRBV25-1 and TRBJ2-7, with TRBD2 identical over 8 bases. Material: unstimulated CD4+ T cells sorted from spleen or lymph node cells, obtained before intestinal transplant. CDR3 residues: CASSITSGPYEQYF. CDR3 sequence (DNA): TGTGCCAGCAGTATCACTAGCGGACCCTACGAGCAGTACTTC.